Shown below are 8 T cell receptor beta chains from a single sample sequenced in a study of cytomegalovirus exposure and HLA in healthy donors. Produced via immunoSEQ multiplex PCR; TCRdb's table is partial and in-frame only. This sample has 250,000 to 400,000 clones; about 90% occur once, and the top ten carry about 1.2%. Sequencing used PBMCs. These receptor sequences come from a woman in her 30s in good health and CMV-seropositive.

The chain recombines TRBV25-1 with TRBJ2-1; D remains ambiguous. This CDR3 has 12 amino acids. Germline assignment: CDR1 MGHDK and CDR2 SYGVNS. Trimming left V 0 bases short and J 7 bases short, with 4 bases between. CDR3: CASSEYGNEQFF. CDR3 in DNA: TGTGCCAGCAGTGAATATGGGAATGAGCAGTTCTTC.

This sequence joins TRBV18 and TRBJ2-7, with a weak D call TRBD2 (6 bases). CDR1 is KGHSH and CDR2 is LQKENI in the germline V gene. V gave up 2 bases and J gave up 3 bases, with 17 bases separating them. CDR3 size: 16 residues. The CDR3 spells CASSPFFGQGGYEQYF. In nucleotides, the CDR3 is TGTGCCAGCTCACCATTCTTTGGTCAGGGAGGCTACGAGCAGTACTTC.

The chain couples TRBV27 to TRBJ1-4; TRBD1 agrees at 9 bases. J gave up 0 bases and V 5 bases, and 7 bases lay outside the gene matches. Germline lookup yields CDR1 MNHEY and CDR2 SMNVEV (reference sequence). This CDR3 is 17 amino acids long. CDR3 in DNA: TGTGCCAGCAGTCCCCGACAGGGGGATGCAACTAATGAAAAACTGTTTTTT. Its translation is CASSPRQGDATNEKLFF.

The rearrangement joins TRBV27 to TRBJ2-3; D is undetermined. V lost 0 bases, J lost 3 bases, and 10 bases lay in between. CDR3 length: 15 amino acids. The germline V gene encodes CDR1 MNHEY and CDR2 SMNVEV (reference sequence). This chain's CDR3 is CASSLSWPVTDTQYF. The DNA of the CDR3 is TGTGCCAGCAGTTTATCGTGGCCGGTAACAGATACGCAGTATTTT.

This clone was counted between two and nine times. The chain joins TRBV15 to TRBJ1-1, with D possibly TRBD1 on 5 matching bases. CDR1 and CDR2 (germline): LNHNV, YYDKDF (reference sequence). The CDR3 spans 16 residues. The germline V and J ends were trimmed by 5 bases and 1 base, with 17 bases remaining between them. CDR3 in amino acids: CATSLPPGPQNTEAFF. The CDR3 coding sequence is TGTGCCACCAGCTTACCACCGGGACCGCAGAACACTGAAGCTTTCTTT. The whole variable domain, filled in from reference TRBV15 and TRBJ1-1, reads DAMVIQNPRYQVTQFGKPVTLSCSQTLNHNVMYWYQQKSSQAPKLLFHYYDKDFNNEADTPDNFQSRRPNTSFCFLDIRSPGLGDTAMYLCATSLPPGPQNTEAFFGQGTRLTVV.

The rearrangement links TRBV30 to TRBJ2-7; 9 bases line up with TRBD1. CDR1 and CDR2 (germline): GTSNPN, SVGIG (reference sequence). Trimming took 0 bases from V and 0 from J; bases not matched to a gene: 12. CDR3 size: 18 residues. The CDR3 protein is CAWSVWDRDVLRSYEQYF. The CDR3 DNA follows: TGTGCCTGGAGTGTTTGGGACAGGGACGTACTACGCTCCTACGAGCAGTACTTC.

The gene calls are TRBV19 and TRBJ1-3; weak D call: TRBD1 (6 bases). CDR3 length: 15 residues. Trimming shortened V by 5 bases and J by 0 bases, and 11 bases separated the two germline ends. Germline V gene lookup returns CDR1 LNHDA and CDR2 SQIVND (reference sequence). The CDR3 DNA reads as TGTGCCAGTAGTGAAGGGGGGTTCTCTGGAAACACCATATATTTT. It specifies CASSEGGFSGNTIYF.

This clone was found a few times. Here the CDR3 reads CASSTGIPGNTIYF. The CDR3 DNA reads TGTGCCAGTAGTACGGGGATTCCTGGAAACACCATATATTTT. V gene TRBV19 combines with J gene TRBJ1-3; D is ambiguous. This CDR3 spans 14 amino acids. Trimming took off 4 bases at V and 2 bases at J, with 9 bases between the two ends. Germline CDR1 is LNHDA and CDR2 is SQIVND (reference sequence).